The sequence of this TCR beta chain was determined in a study of chemoradiotherapy in HPV16-positive cancers. Study details: Candidate HPV-specific T-cell clones and common TCR motifs came from functional assays in a couple of HPV16-positive patients.

Produced via immunoSEQ multiplex PCR; TCRdb's table is partial and in-frame only. The sample includes approximately 32,000 clones, 80% to 90% of them seen just once. With 5 bases removed from V and 3 bases from J, the gap between germline ends came to 13 bases. This CDR3 has 14 residues. Per germline, CDR1 KGHSH and CDR2 LQKENI. The source of this sequence is a human donor with HPV-associated anogenital cancer. Source: blood, taken from a patient who underwent chemoradiotherapy. The V call is TRBV18, the J call TRBJ2-5; D gene unclear. The CDR3, as DNA: TGTGCCAGCTCAGCCTATAGTGGGGAAGAGACCCAGTACTTC. It translates to CASSAYSGEETQYF.